The 8 T cell receptor beta chains presented below share a single source sample, sequenced in a study of graft-versus-host responses after intestinal transplantation. These receptors have no known antigen. Clones were read by immunoSEQ multiplex PCR, and TCRdb kept only the in-frame ones, dropping some. The table lists around 90,000 clones, just under 95% of them singletons, with about 0.072% in the top ten. The sequencing here drew on unstimulated CD8+ T cells sorted from spleen or lymph node cells, taken before transplant. These receptors came from a human donor who was the organ donor for an intestinal transplant.

The chain employs TRBV14 and TRBJ2-5; weak D call: TRBD1 (6 bases). The ends were cut back, 8 bases at V and 5 bases at J, with 12 bases in the middle. This CDR3 comprises 12 residues. Germline V gene lookup returns CDR1 SGHDN and CDR2 FVKESK. The CDR3 reads CASDSGGETQYF. For the CDR3, the DNA is TGTGCCAGCGATAGTGGGGGCGAGACCCAGTACTTC.

This chain uses TRBV6-1 with TRBJ2-1; maybe TRBD2 (6 bases). The V end lost 2 bases, the J end lost 4 bases, and 18 bases lay between the germline ends. Per the germline V gene, CDR1 is MNHNS and CDR2 is SASEGT. The CDR3 totals 17 residues. CDR3 in DNA: TGTGCCAGCAGTGAACCTCCCGGGGCAGGGACTTACAATGAGCAGTTCTTC. Translation gives CASSEPPGAGTYNEQFF.

The chain is built from TRBV4-1 and TRBJ2-7; TRBD2 agrees at 7 bases. CDR1 and CDR2 (germline): MGHRA, YSYEKL. V shed 2 bases, J shed 2 bases, and the junction held 15 bases outside the gene matches. This CDR3 comprises 18 residues. In DNA form, the CDR3 reads TGCGCCAGCAGCCAATCGTCCCTATTTAGCGGGCGACCCTACGAGCAGTACTTC. Its translation: CASSQSSLFSGRPYEQYF.

The rearrangement uses TRBV18 and TRBJ1-6; no definite D call. Looked up from germline, CDR1 is KGHSH and CDR2 is LQKENI. This CDR3 has 16 amino acids. V shed 1 base and J shed 9 bases, with 16 bases lying between them. The CDR3 reads CASSPQQVFNISPLHF. The CDR3 bases are TGTGCCAGCTCACCACAGCAGGTATTCAACATTTCACCCCTCCACTTT.

This clone was observed a handful of times. The chain combines TRBV6-1 with TRBJ2-7; the D gene is possibly TRBD1 (6 bases). Germline-derived CDR1 and CDR2 are MNHNS and SASEGT. The length of the CDR3 is 15 residues. The germline V and J ends were trimmed by 5 bases and 3 bases, with 17 bases remaining between them. The CDR3 spells CASSSATGWDYEQYF. The CDR3 nucleotides are TGTGCCAGCAGTAGCGCCACAGGGTGGGACTACGAGCAGTACTTC.

The chain recombines TRBV6-1 with TRBJ2-1; D is uncertain. Germline CDR1 is MNHNS and CDR2 is SASEGT. The CDR3 consists of 12 residues. The V end was cut by 5 bases, the J end by 0 bases, with 2 bases between. CDR3 coding DNA: TGTGCCAGCAGTCTCTCCTACAATGAGCAGTTCTTC. This encodes CASSLSYNEQFF.

This clone was counted a single time. J is TRBJ1-2 and V is TRBV7-9, with TRBD1 as a possible D gene (5 bases). The CDR3 has 16 amino acids. In germline, CDR1 is SEHNR, CDR2 FQNEAQ (reference sequence). Deletions cut 1 base from V and 1 base from J, with 13 bases between. CDR3 coding DNA: TGTGCCAGCAGCTTAGTACACAGGAGCCTTAACTATGGCTACACCTTC. This sequence encodes CASSLVHRSLNYGYTF.

This chain joins TRBV9 and TRBJ2-3; the D gene is possibly TRBD2 (5 bases). This CDR3 is 17 amino acids long. Trimming removed 4 bases from V and 0 bases from J, with 18 bases in between. Germline loops: CDR1 SGDLS, CDR2 YYNGEE. CDR3 in amino acids: CASSKKTGFTSTDTQYF. CDR3 coding DNA: TGTGCCAGCAGCAAAAAAACGGGATTTACTAGCACAGATACGCAGTATTTT.